Presented here are 18 T cell receptor beta chains from one specimen sequenced in a study of PD-1 blockade in classical Hodgkin lymphoma. Time point in this sample: cycle 4 day 1 (C4D1), after five to seven weeks of nivolumab. Brentuximab vedotin exposure varied, and every patient relapsed after autologous stem cell transplantation. Thawed PBMCs supplied CD8+ T cells via magnetic negative selection. Libraries were prepared by immunoSEQ multiplex PCR; TCRdb keeps only in-frame clonotypes and omits some of them. The table records several thousand clones, 73% of them present only once. The starting material was CD8+ T cells from blood, obtained before the fourth cycle of nivolumab. These receptors all stem from a human donor with classical Hodgkin lymphoma.

The V and J genes are TRBV29-1 and TRBJ2-5; TRBD1 aligns across 10 bases. V shed 7 bases and J 7 bases; nucleotides not matched to a gene: 12. Germline CDR1 is SQVTM and CDR2 is ANQGSEA. This CDR3 has 14 residues. The CDR3 protein is CSAGTGEPGGTQYF. For the CDR3, the DNA is TGCAGCGCCGGGACAGGGGAACCGGGGGGGACCCAGTACTTC.

The chain is built from TRBV11-2 and TRBJ2-7, with TRBD1 matching 7 bases. Unmatched junction bases numbered 8, after V lost 3 bases and J lost 3 bases. CDR1 and CDR2 (germline): SGHAT, FQNNGV. The CDR3 loop spans 15 amino acids. The CDR3 DNA sequence: TGTGCCAGCAGCTTGAAGGGGGCTCCCGGCTACGAGCAGTACTTC. This encodes CASSLKGAPGYEQYF.

The rearrangement uses TRBV7-8 and TRBJ1-2, with a possible D match to TRBD1 (5 bases). V was shortened by 3 bases and J by 4 bases, with 21 bases between the two germline ends. Germline V CDR1 and CDR2: SGHVS, FQNEAQ. The CDR3 is made up of 17 amino acids. CDR3 DNA: TGTGCCAGCAGCTTCAGGGACCCTGAATTAGCTGTCTATGGCTACACCTTC. Its protein is CASSFRDPELAVYGYTF.

J is TRBJ2-4 and V is TRBV2; 7 nucleotides align to TRBD1. J lost 1 base, V lost 7 bases, and 7 bases had no gene match. This CDR3 has 15 amino acids. CDR1 is SNHLY, CDR2 FYNNEI, per germline. The CDR3 spells CASKQGKGAKNIQYF. The CDR3 nucleotides read TGTGCCAGCAAACAGGGGAAGGGGGCCAAAAACATTCAGTACTTC.

The chain links TRBV19 to TRBJ1-1, with D unresolved. Germline V gene sequence: CDR1 LNHDA, CDR2 SQIVND (reference sequence). V was cut by 3 bases and J by 4 bases, with 15 bases left in between. The CDR3 totals 15 residues. The CDR3: CASSIGSGWSTEAFF. CDR3 DNA sequence: TGTGCCAGTAGTATCGGGTCCGGATGGAGCACTGAAGCTTTCTTT.

The V gene is TRBV5-1, the J gene TRBJ2-1; TRBD1 matches 8 bases. Losses at the gene ends were 4 bases for V and 7 bases for J; bases not matched to a gene: 13. Germline-derived CDR1 and CDR2 are SGHRS and YFSETQ. The CDR3 is 16 amino acids. CDR3 sequence reads: CASSPAGTGYSNEQFF. CDR3 coding DNA: TGCGCCAGCAGCCCGGCGGGGACAGGTTACTCAAATGAGCAGTTCTTC.

This chain connects TRBV5-4 to TRBJ2-7; D possibly corresponds to TRBD1 (5 bases). From germline, CDR1 is SGHNT and CDR2 YYREEE (reference sequence). The CDR3 totals 12 residues. The V and J ends lost 1 base and 6 bases respectively, with 8 bases between them. CDR3 in amino acids: CASSLRQGEQYF. CDR3 coding DNA: TGTGCCAGCAGCTTGAGGCAGGGCGAGCAGTACTTC.

The genes are TRBV9 and TRBJ2-7; D not certain. Germline lookup yields CDR1 SGDLS and CDR2 YYNGEE. V lost 3 bases and J lost 4, with 14 bases in between. CDR3 length: 14 amino acids. CDR3 nucleotide sequence: TGTGCCAGCAGCGGTAGCCTCGGCGAGTACGAGCAGTACTTC. Amino acids: CASSGSLGEYEQYF.

This clone is judged large. This rearrangement joins TRBV6-5 to TRBJ2-7, with D maybe TRBD1 (5 bases). V lost 6 bases and J lost 2, with 14 bases in between. From germline, CDR1 is MNHEY and CDR2 SVGAGI. The CDR3 loop spans 14 amino acids. This CDR3 is CASSPDRQTYEQYF. The DNA of the CDR3 is TGTGCCAGCAGCCCCGACAGACAAACCTACGAGCAGTACTTC.

J is TRBJ1-1 and V is TRBV6-1, with D perhaps TRBD1 (5 bases). The CDR3 covers 15 residues. V gave up 2 bases and J gave up 0 bases, with 10 bases separating them. CDR1 and CDR2 (germline): MNHNS, SASEGT. The DNA for the CDR3 is TGTGCCAGCAGTGAATGGGGGGAGATGAACACTGAAGCTTTCTTT. Translating gives CASSEWGEMNTEAFF.

The chain is built from TRBV5-5 and TRBJ1-2, with no clear D. Germline lookup yields CDR1 SGHKS and CDR2 YYEKEE (reference sequence). There are 14 residues in the CDR3. V lost 1 base to trimming and J lost 4 bases, with 11 bases between them. The CDR3 loop is CASSLSNGAYGYTF. CDR3 DNA sequence: TGTGCCAGCAGCTTGTCCAATGGCGCCTATGGCTACACCTTC.

A few counts support this clone. The V call is TRBV4-1, the J call TRBJ2-5; D remains unclear. Germline values: CDR1 MGHRA, CDR2 YSYEKL. V was pared by 1 base and J by 2 bases, with 5 bases between. CDR3 length: 13 amino acids. This CDR3 is CASSQVGQETQYF. CDR3 nucleotides: TGCGCCAGCAGCCAAGTGGGACAAGAGACCCAGTACTTC.

This chain joins TRBV11-3 and TRBJ2-1, with TRBD2 as a possible D gene (5 bases). V lost 5 bases and J lost 3, with 20 bases in between. Germline CDR1 SGHNT, CDR2 YENEEA. The CDR3 length is 17 residues. The CDR3 DNA reads TGTGCCAGCAGCCCAGACATTTCGCCCCGGGACTACAATGAGCAGTTCTTC. Protein: CASSPDISPRDYNEQFF.

Only a few counts were recorded for this clone. This chain uses TRBV7-2 with TRBJ2-2; D is possibly TRBD1 (5 bases). Trimming stripped 3 bases from V and 2 bases from J, with 13 bases between. Germline CDR1 reads SGHTA; CDR2 reads FQGNSA. The CDR3 has 16 amino acids. CDR3 amino acids: CASSLGFRVNTGELFF. The CDR3 bases are TGTGCCAGCAGCTTGGGGTTCAGGGTTAACACCGGGGAGCTGTTTTTT.

This clone came up a few times. The V call is TRBV12-1, the J call TRBJ1-1; the listed D gene, TRBD1, was not tested against the DNA. TRBV12-1 is reported as a pseudogene. This CDR3 has 17 amino acids. The CDR3 protein is CASSHPGTLLLEGEAFF. In nucleotides, the CDR3 is TGTGCCAGCAGTCATCCCGGGACACTCCTCTTAGAGGGGGAAGCTTTCTTT.

The chain recombines TRBV4-1 with TRBJ1-2; D is unresolved. CDR1 and CDR2 (germline): MGHRA, YSYEKL. V gave up 1 base and J gave up 8 bases, with 14 bases separating them. The CDR3 length is 14 residues. CDR3 sequence: CASSQGPLSPGYTF. The CDR3 nucleotides are TGCGCCAGCAGCCAAGGGCCGCTTTCCCCAGGCTACACCTTC.

This chain links TRBV27 with TRBJ2-7, with 8 bases identical to TRBD1. CDR3 length equals 15 residues. Germline CDR1 reads MNHEY; CDR2 reads SMNVEV (reference sequence). V trimming: 2 bases; J trimming: 3 bases; junction bases outside the gene matches: 6. The CDR3 is CASSLGIQGDYEQYF. The CDR3 DNA follows: TGTGCCAGCAGTTTAGGCATACAGGGGGACTACGAGCAGTACTTC.

The rearrangement uses TRBV11-2 and TRBJ2-1; 9 nucleotides match TRBD1. CDR1 and CDR2 from the germline V gene are SGHAT and FQNNGV. The length of the CDR3 is 15 residues. With V trimmed by 5 bases and J by 6 bases, 8 bases remained unmatched. In DNA, the CDR3 is TGTGCCAGCAGCGTCCGGGGGACAGGGCCCAATGAGCAGTTCTTC. This sequence encodes CASSVRGTGPNEQFF.